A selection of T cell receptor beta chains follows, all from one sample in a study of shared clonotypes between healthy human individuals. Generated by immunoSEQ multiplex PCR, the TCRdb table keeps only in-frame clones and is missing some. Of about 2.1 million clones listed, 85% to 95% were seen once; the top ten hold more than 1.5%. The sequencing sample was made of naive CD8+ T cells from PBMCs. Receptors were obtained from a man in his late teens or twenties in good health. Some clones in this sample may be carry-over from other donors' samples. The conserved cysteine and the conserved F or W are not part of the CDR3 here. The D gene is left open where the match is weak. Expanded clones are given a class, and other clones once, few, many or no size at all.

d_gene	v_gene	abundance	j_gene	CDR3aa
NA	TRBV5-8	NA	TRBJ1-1	ASSLRGASTEAF
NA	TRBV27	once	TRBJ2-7	ASNPTSSYEQY
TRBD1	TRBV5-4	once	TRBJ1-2	ASSFNGPGGALGYT
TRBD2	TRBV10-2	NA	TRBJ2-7	ASSDGGVEQY
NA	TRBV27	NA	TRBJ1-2	ASSLSAGHIYGYT
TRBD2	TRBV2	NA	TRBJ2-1	ASSGGLAEQF
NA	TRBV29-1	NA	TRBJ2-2	SASVGAPKNTGELF
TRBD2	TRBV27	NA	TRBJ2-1	ASSLSWMTGTSDEQF
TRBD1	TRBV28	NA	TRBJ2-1	ASSSRTGIFHEQF
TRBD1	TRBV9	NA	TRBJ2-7	ASSVSPGQTYEQY
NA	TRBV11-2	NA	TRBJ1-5	ASSLGTVYSNQPQH
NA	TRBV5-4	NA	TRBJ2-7	ASSGGHEQY
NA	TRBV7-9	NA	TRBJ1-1	ASIIHRPMNTEAF
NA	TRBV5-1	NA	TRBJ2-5	ASSLDGISGETQY
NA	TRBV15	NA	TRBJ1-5	ATRGGNQPQH
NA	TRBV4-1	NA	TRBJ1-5	ASSHGQSQPQH
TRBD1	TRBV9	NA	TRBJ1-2	ASSGDRTYTNYGYT
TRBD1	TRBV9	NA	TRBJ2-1	ASSVKGASQNEQF
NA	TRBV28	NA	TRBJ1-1	ASREDIMNTEAF
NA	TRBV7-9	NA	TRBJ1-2	ASSLALGKDNYGYT
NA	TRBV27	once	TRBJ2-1	ASSESHVYSGYNEQF
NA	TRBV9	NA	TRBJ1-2	ASSVAGQSKGGYT
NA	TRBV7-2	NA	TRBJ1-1	ASSLASWTEAF
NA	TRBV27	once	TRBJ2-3	ASSLLGGGTSTDTQY
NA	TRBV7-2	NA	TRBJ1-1	ASSLAVRNTEAF
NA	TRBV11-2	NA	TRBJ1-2	ASSLRDPYGYT
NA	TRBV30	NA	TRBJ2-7	AWSVVNPGPYEQY
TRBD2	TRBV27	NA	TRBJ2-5	ASSLSTSGRETQY
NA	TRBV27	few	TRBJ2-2	ASSLGVNTGELF
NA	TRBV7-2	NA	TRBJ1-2	ASSPGTDFYGYT
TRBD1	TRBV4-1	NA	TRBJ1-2	ASSQDLGGPDRVRGYT
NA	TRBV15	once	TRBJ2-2	ATSRDPGQGNTGELF